The 30 T cell receptor beta chains below were found in one sample sequenced in a study of T cells in Graves' hyperthyroidism and ophthalmopathy. From RNA transcripts, TCR beta CDR3 regions were amplified. HTBI primers were the set used in a first-round RT-PCR of the TCR CDR3. TCRdb reprocessed the multiplex PCR reads with MiXCR, giving one entry per CDR3 protein. The table shows approximately 700,000 distinct CDR3 sequences, with about 16% occurring only once. The specimen was blood. The source is a man younger than 30 with Graves' hyperthyroidism.

The table lists this clonotype with many counts. The rearrangement uses TRBV2 and TRBJ1-5; no reliable D call. The CDR3 has 12 residues. Germline CDR1 is SNHLY and CDR2 is FYNNEI. Trimming stripped 8 bases from V and 1 base from J, with 6 bases between. The CDR3 coding sequence is TGTGCCAGCGGGCGGAGCAATCAGCCCCAGCATTTT. Its translation is CASGRSNQPQHF.

Many counts were recorded for this clonotype. V usage is TRBV19 and J usage is TRBJ2-7; D perhaps matches TRBD2 (6 bases). The ends were cut back, 5 bases at V and 2 bases at J, with 10 bases in the middle. The CDR3 consists of 13 residues. CDR1 is LNHDA, CDR2 SQIVND, per germline (reference sequence). Written as DNA, the CDR3 is TGTGCCAGTAGTGCCGGGGGACCCTACGAGCAGTACTTC. It is translated as CASSAGGPYEQYF.

This clonotype was recorded at least ten times. V is TRBV4-2 and J is TRBJ2-1; TRBD2 aligns across 8 bases. The germline CDR1 and CDR2 sequences are LGHNA and YNFKEQ. The CDR3 sequence is 15 residues long. V dropped 3 bases and J dropped 7; count of bases not matched to a gene: 8. CDR3 protein: CASSHPGRALNEQFF. CDR3 DNA sequence: TGTGCCAGCAGCCACCCCGGGAGGGCCTTGAATGAGCAGTTCTTC.

The chain joins TRBV29-1 to TRBJ1-1; a possible D gene is TRBD1 (6 bases). The CDR3 sequence is 10 residues long. The germline V and J ends were trimmed by 4 bases and 14 bases, with 14 bases remaining between them. Germline loops: CDR1 SQVTM, CDR2 ANQGSEA. For the CDR3, the DNA is TGCAGCGTTGTGGACAGAGTGGCCTTCTTT. Translation: CSVVDRVAFF.

This clonotype was seen a handful of times. The genes are TRBV15 and TRBJ1-2, with D tentatively TRBD1 (5 bases). The V end was cut by 5 bases, the J end by 8 bases, with 15 bases between. The germline V gene has CDR1 LNHNV and CDR2 YYDKDF (reference sequence). The CDR3 contains 13 residues. The CDR3 sequence: CATSPSKGSGYTF. CDR3 nucleotides: TGTGCCACCAGCCCCTCCAAGGGGTCGGGCTACACCTTC. Drawing the rest from reference TRBV15 and TRBJ1-2, the complete variable domain is DAMVIQNPRYQVTQFGKPVTLSCSQTLNHNVMYWYQQKSSQAPKLLFHYYDKDFNNEADTPDNFQSRRPNTSFCFLDIRSPGLGDTAMYLCATSPSKGSGYTFGSGTRLTVV.

The rearrangement uses TRBV19 and TRBJ1-6; D gene ambiguous. CDR3 length: 16 amino acids. From germline, CDR1 is LNHDA and CDR2 SQIVND (reference sequence). V lost 7 bases to trimming and J lost 5 bases, with 18 bases between them. DNA of the CDR3: TGTGCCAGTACCTTCGACGGCGATGGGGATAATTCACCCCTCCACTTT. Translated: CASTFDGDGDNSPLHF. The full variable domain, completed using reference TRBV19 and TRBJ1-6, is DGGITQSPKYLFRKEGQNVTLSCEQNLNHDAMYWYRQDPGQGLRLIYYSQIVNDFQKGDIAEGYSVSREKKESFPLTVTSAQKNPTAFYLCASTFDGDGDNSPLHFGNGTRLTVT.

The J gene is TRBJ2-3, the V gene TRBV20-1, with TRBD2 as a possible D gene (6 bases). CDR3 length: 13 residues. Germline loops: CDR1 DFQATT, CDR2 SNEGSKA (reference sequence). Trimming stripped 6 bases from V and 0 bases from J, with 10 bases between. The CDR3 is CSARGISTDTQYF. CDR3 nucleotides: TGCAGTGCCCGGGGGATTAGCACAGATACGCAGTATTTT.

Remarks on this clonotype: One end of the junction is discordant with germline, which a read error may explain. This rearrangement joins TRBV15 to TRBJ2-1; D not resolved. From germline, CDR1 is LNHNV and CDR2 YYDKDF (reference sequence). This CDR3 has 11 amino acids. CDR3 residues: CATSRDLRRTF. In DNA form, the CDR3 reads TGTGCCACCAGCAGAGATCTCCGGCGAACTTTC.

This clonotype has at least ten counts. The chain joins TRBV2 to TRBJ1-2; tentatively, D is TRBD1 (6 bases). The germline V and J ends were trimmed by 5 bases and 4 bases, with 11 bases remaining between them. Germline V gene sequence: CDR1 SNHLY, CDR2 FYNNEI. This CDR3 contains 13 residues. The CDR3 protein is CASSYARGYGYTF. CDR3 DNA: TGTGCCAGCAGTTACGCCAGGGGCTATGGCTACACCTTC.

This clonotype has ten or more counts. The V gene is TRBV7-9, the J gene TRBJ2-7; D call uncertain. Trimming left V 1 base short and J 7 bases short, with 8 bases between. The V gene's germline CDR1 is SEHNR and CDR2 FQNEAQ (reference sequence). This CDR3 contains 12 residues. The DNA of the CDR3 is TGTGCCAGCAGCTTAGGTCCGGCAGAGCAGTACTTC. Its protein product is CASSLGPAEQYF.

Many counts were recorded for this clonotype. The chain links TRBV27 to TRBJ1-1; TRBD1 matches 7 bases. CDR3 length: 14 amino acids. In germline, CDR1 is MNHEY, CDR2 SMNVEV (reference sequence). V gave up 5 bases and J gave up 4 bases; unmatched junction bases: 7. CDR3 amino acids: CASSETPGGTEAFF. CDR3 sequence (DNA): TGTGCCAGCAGTGAGACCCCAGGGGGCACTGAAGCTTTCTTT.

The rearrangement joins TRBV3-1 to TRBJ2-5, with 8 bases aligning to TRBD1. Germline CDR1 LGHDT, CDR2 YNNKEL (reference sequence). The CDR3 totals 14 residues. The J segment lost 4 bases and the V segment lost 4 bases, leaving 5 bases of the junction unmatched. CDR3 region: CASSPWTGRETQYF. The CDR3 DNA is TGTGCCAGCAGCCCTTGGACAGGGAGAGAGACCCAGTACTTC.

The V call is TRBV28, the J call TRBJ2-5; D possibly matches TRBD1 or TRBD2 (6 bases each). CDR1 is MDHEN and CDR2 is SYDVKM in the germline V gene. The ends were cut back, 2 bases at V and 1 base at J, with 14 bases in the middle. The CDR3 covers 16 residues. In nucleotides, the CDR3 is TGTGCCAGCAGTTTAGGTGGCAGGGGAGGCCAAGAGACCCAGTACTTC. This translates into CASSLGGRGGQETQYF.

This clonotype occurred a few times. V gene TRBV6-2 or TRBV6-3 combines with J gene TRBJ2-4; TRBD2 agrees at 9 bases. The germline gives CDR1 MNHEY, CDR2 SVGEGT. The CDR3 spans 15 residues. V shed 6 bases and J 7 bases; nucleotides not matched to a gene: 10. The chain's CDR3 is CASRFSGRPGNIQYF. The CDR3 region has the DNA TGTGCCAGCAGGTTTAGCGGGAGACCGGGGAACATTCAGTACTTC.

This clonotype has ten or more counts. V is TRBV27 and J is TRBJ2-7; the match to TRBD1 covers 8 bases. V gave up 3 bases and J gave up 5 bases; unmatched junction bases: 3. Germline-derived CDR1 and CDR2 are MNHEY and SMNVEV (reference sequence). The CDR3 is 13 residues long. The CDR3 spells CASSLYRGDEQYF. DNA of the CDR3: TGTGCCAGCAGTTTGTACAGGGGGGACGAGCAGTACTTC.

This clonotype was picked up a small number of times. The V call is TRBV5-8, the J call TRBJ2-7; weak D call: TRBD1 (5 bases). In germline, CDR1 is SGHTS, CDR2 YDEGEE. This CDR3 has 15 amino acids. V lost 1 base to trimming and J lost 3 bases, with 14 bases between them. Here the CDR3 reads CASSLFQGPLYEQYF. Here the CDR3 DNA reads TGTGCCAGCAGCTTGTTCCAGGGCCCCCTCTACGAGCAGTACTTC.

This clonotype came up many times. This CDR3 fails to terminate in the conserved phenylalanine or tryptophan, so it likely reflects a read error. J is TRBJ2-7 and V is TRBV2; D is unclear. Trimming pared 8 bases from V and 2 bases from J, leaving 4 bases between. Germline-derived CDR1 and CDR2 are SNHLY and FYNNEI. The CDR3 is made up of 10 amino acids. The CDR3: CASGAYEQYL. CDR3 sequence (DNA): TGTGCCAGCGGGGCCTACGAGCAGTACCTC.

The rearrangement uses TRBV20-1 and TRBJ2-1; 8 nucleotides align to TRBD2. Unmatched junction bases numbered 9, after V lost 4 bases and J lost 7 bases. There are 14 residues in the CDR3. Germline assignment: CDR1 DFQATT and CDR2 SNEGSKA (reference sequence). The CDR3: CSAKETSVLNEQFF. The CDR3 DNA reads as TGCAGTGCTAAAGAGACTAGCGTATTGAATGAGCAGTTCTTC.

A few counts support this clonotype. The genes are TRBV7-2 and TRBJ2-3; D ambiguous. CDR1 and CDR2 (germline): SGHTA, FQGNSA. The CDR3 runs 13 residues. V lost 5 bases and J 2 bases, leaving 8 bases between the germline ends. CDR3 bases: TGTGCCAGCAGCGAAAGAGACACAGATACGCAGTATTTT. Amino acids: CASSERDTDTQYF.

The rearrangement uses TRBV29-1 and TRBJ1-2; 8 nucleotides align to TRBD1. The CDR3 is made up of 13 amino acids. After removal of 3 bases from V and 4 bases from J, the junction contained 4 bases not matched to a gene. The germline V gene encodes CDR1 SQVTM and CDR2 ANQGSEA. The chain's CDR3 is CSVDGTGLYGYTF. The CDR3 DNA reads as TGCAGCGTTGACGGGACAGGCCTCTATGGCTACACCTTC.

This clonotype was seen ten or more times. The chain uses TRBV2 and TRBJ2-3; 9 bases agree with TRBD1. Germline CDR1 is SNHLY and CDR2 is FYNNEI. The CDR3 runs to 15 residues. J lost 3 bases, V lost 4 bases, and 5 bases had no gene match. In DNA, the CDR3 is TGTGCCAGCAGTGGGGGACAGGGCCTTACAGATACGCAGTATTTT. It is translated as CASSGGQGLTDTQYF.

This clonotype has ten or more counts. This chain joins TRBV11-2 and TRBJ2-4; D call uncertain. Germline V gene lookup returns CDR1 SGHAT and CDR2 FQNNGV. The V end was cut by 5 bases, the J end by 7 bases, with 18 bases between. This CDR3 has 15 amino acids. The CDR3 loop reads CASSVGRQPLNIQYF. The DNA for the CDR3 is TGTGCCAGCAGCGTTGGAAGACAACCACTTAACATTCAGTACTTC.

This sequence joins TRBV4-1 and TRBJ1-4; D perhaps matches TRBD1 (5 bases). V lost 1 base, J lost 4 bases, and 10 bases lay in between. The CDR3 contains 15 residues. The germline V gene encodes CDR1 MGHRA and CDR2 YSYEKL. The chain's CDR3 is CASSQGGTNNEKLFF. The CDR3 DNA reads TGCGCCAGCAGCCAAGGGGGGACCAATAATGAAAAACTGTTTTTT.

There are a few counts of this clonotype. The chain couples TRBV5-5 to TRBJ2-2; no firm D call. The CDR3 contains 15 residues. Deletions cut 2 bases from V and 1 base from J, with 9 bases between. Germline V gives CDR1 SGHKS, CDR2 YYEKEE (reference sequence). CDR3 amino acids: CASSLTAVNTGELFF. The DNA for the CDR3 is TGTGCCAGCAGCTTAACGGCGGTGAACACCGGGGAGCTGTTTTTT.

The chain has TRBV3-1 and TRBJ1-3; 7 positions match TRBD1. The V segment lost 0 bases and the J segment 5 bases; nucleotides outside the gene matches: 7. Germline CDR1 is LGHDT and CDR2 is YNNKEL (reference sequence). This CDR3 has 16 residues. CDR3 in DNA: TGTGCCAGCAGCCAAGATCTGGGACAGAACAGAAACACCATATATTTT. Translating gives CASSQDLGQNRNTIYF.

This clonotype was observed many times. V is TRBV18 and J is TRBJ1-5, with D possibly TRBD1 on 6 matching bases. Deletions cut 0 bases from V and 1 base from J, with 7 bases between. The CDR3 is made up of 15 amino acids. Germline-derived CDR1 and CDR2 are KGHSH and LQKENI. The CDR3: CASSPPRGSNQPQHF. The DNA of the CDR3 is TGTGCCAGCTCACCACCCAGGGGAAGCAATCAGCCCCAGCATTTT.

The rearrangement uses TRBV7-2 and TRBJ1-5; 8 bases match TRBD1. Germline V gene sequence: CDR1 SGHTA, CDR2 FQGNSA. The V gene end was trimmed by 5 bases and the J gene end by 6 bases; junction bases not matched to a gene: 9. The CDR3 extends over 15 amino acids. The CDR3 protein is CASSRLDRGGQPQHF. The CDR3 DNA reads as TGTGCCAGCAGCCGCTTAGACAGGGGTGGTCAGCCCCAGCATTTT.

This clonotype was counted many times. This chain links TRBV2 with TRBJ1-6; D is perhaps TRBD1 (5 bases). This CDR3 is 13 amino acids long. V lost 4 bases to trimming and J lost 5 bases, with 6 bases between them. The germline gives CDR1 SNHLY, CDR2 FYNNEI. CDR3 coding DNA: TGTGCCAGCAGTGGACAGAATAATTCACCCCTCCACTTT. It codes for CASSGQNNSPLHF.

The chain links TRBV28 to TRBJ1-4; D unclear. The CDR3 contains 14 residues. Germline V lookup: CDR1 MDHEN, CDR2 SYDVKM. V shed 3 bases and J shed 5 bases, with 10 bases lying between them. The CDR3 loop reads CASSLKAVNEKLFF. The CDR3 nucleotides read TGTGCCAGCAGTTTGAAGGCGGTCAATGAAAAACTGTTTTTT.

In its sample, this clonotype was seen a few times. The chain employs TRBV7-9 and TRBJ2-5; 7 nucleotides align to TRBD2. With 1 base clipped from V and 4 bases from J, the junction kept 6 bases outside the gene matches. The germline V gene has CDR1 SEHNR and CDR2 FQNEAQ (reference sequence). This CDR3 has 15 residues. The CDR3: CASSLGTRSSETQYF. The DNA of the CDR3 is TGTGCCAGCAGCTTAGGGACTAGAAGTTCAGAGACCCAGTACTTC. Together with reference TRBV7-9 and TRBJ2-5, the CDR3 gives the full variable domain: DTGVSQNPRHKITKRGQNVTFRCDPISEHNRLYWYRQTLGQGPEFLTYFQNEAQLEKSRLLSDRFSAERPKGSFSTLEIQRTEQGDSAMYLCASSLGTRSSETQYFGPGTRLLVL.